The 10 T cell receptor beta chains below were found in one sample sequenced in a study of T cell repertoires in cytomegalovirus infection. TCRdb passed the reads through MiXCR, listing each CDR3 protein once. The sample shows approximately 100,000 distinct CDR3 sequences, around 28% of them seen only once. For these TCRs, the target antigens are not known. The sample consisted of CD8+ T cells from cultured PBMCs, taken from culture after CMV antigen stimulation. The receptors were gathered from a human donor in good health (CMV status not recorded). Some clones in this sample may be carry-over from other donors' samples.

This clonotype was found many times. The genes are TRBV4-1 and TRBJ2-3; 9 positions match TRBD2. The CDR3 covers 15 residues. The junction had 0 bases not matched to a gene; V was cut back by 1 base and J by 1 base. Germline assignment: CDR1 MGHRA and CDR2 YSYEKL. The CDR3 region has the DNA TGCGCCAGCAGCCAAGTAGCGGGGGGCACAGATACGCAGTATTTT. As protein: CASSQVAGGTDTQYF.

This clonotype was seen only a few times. CDR3: CASSQWDGETQYF. As DNA, the CDR3 is TGTGCCAGCAGCCAGTGGGACGGGGAGACCCAGTACTTC. This sequence joins TRBV11-2 and TRBJ2-5; D may match TRBD1 or TRBD2 (5 bases each). Trimming took 5 bases from V and 5 from J, leaving 12 bases between them. CDR3 length equals 13 residues. Germline CDR1 is SGHAT and CDR2 is FQNNGV.

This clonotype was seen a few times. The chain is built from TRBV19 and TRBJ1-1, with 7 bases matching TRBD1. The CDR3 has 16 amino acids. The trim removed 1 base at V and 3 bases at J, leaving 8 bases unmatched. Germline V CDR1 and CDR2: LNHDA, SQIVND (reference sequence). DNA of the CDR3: TGTGCCAGTAGTATAGGTGGGAGGGGGCGCGACACTGAAGCTTTCTTT. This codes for CASSIGGRGRDTEAFF. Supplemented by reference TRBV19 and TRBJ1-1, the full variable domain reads DGGITQSPKYLFRKEGQNVTLSCEQNLNHDAMYWYRQDPGQGLRLIYYSQIVNDFQKGDIAEGYSVSREKKESFPLTVTSAQKNPTAFYLCASSIGGRGRDTEAFFGQGTRLTVV.

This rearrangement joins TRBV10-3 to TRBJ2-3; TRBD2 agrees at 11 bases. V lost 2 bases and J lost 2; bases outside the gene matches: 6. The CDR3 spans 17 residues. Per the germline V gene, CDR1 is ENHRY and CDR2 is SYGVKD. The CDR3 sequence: CAISETSSGGATDTQYF. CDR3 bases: TGTGCCATCAGTGAGACGAGTAGCGGGGGGGCCACAGATACGCAGTATTTT.

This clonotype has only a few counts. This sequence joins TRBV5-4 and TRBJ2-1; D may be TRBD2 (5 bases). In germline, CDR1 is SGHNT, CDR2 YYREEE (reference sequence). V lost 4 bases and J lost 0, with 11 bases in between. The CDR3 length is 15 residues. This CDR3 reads CASSHSEGSYNEQFF. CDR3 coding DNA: TGTGCCAGCAGCCACTCTGAGGGCTCCTACAATGAGCAGTTCTTC.

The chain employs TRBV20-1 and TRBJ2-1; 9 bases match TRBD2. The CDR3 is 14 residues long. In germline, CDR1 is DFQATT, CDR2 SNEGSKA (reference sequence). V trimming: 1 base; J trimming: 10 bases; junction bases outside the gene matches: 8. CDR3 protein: CSARGPGLASEQFF. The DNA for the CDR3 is TGCAGTGCTAGAGGGCCGGGACTAGCAAGCGAGCAGTTCTTC.

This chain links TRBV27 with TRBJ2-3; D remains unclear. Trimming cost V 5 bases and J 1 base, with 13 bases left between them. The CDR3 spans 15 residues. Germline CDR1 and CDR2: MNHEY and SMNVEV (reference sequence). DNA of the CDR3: TGTGCCAGCAGTCCGACCCTACCTCGCACAGATACGCAGTATTTT. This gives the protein CASSPTLPRTDTQYF.

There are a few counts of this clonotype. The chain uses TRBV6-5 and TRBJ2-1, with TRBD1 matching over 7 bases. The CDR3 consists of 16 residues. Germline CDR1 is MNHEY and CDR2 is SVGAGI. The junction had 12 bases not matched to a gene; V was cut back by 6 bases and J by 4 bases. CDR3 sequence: CASSPPSGQRYNEQFF. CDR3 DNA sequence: TGTGCCAGCAGCCCACCTTCGGGACAGAGGTACAATGAGCAGTTCTTC.

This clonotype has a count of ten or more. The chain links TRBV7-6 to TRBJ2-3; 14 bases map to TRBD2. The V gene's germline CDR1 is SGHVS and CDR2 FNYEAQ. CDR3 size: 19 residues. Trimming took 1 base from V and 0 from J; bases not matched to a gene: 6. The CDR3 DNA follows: TGTGCCAGCAGCTTAGTAGGGACTAGCGGGGGCCCTAGCACAGATACGCAGTATTTT. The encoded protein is CASSLVGTSGGPSTDTQYF.

The CDR3 DNA sequence: TGTGCCAGCAGTTTATCCTTCCAATCCGGGACAAACCTCGGGGAGCTGTTTTTT. Protein sequence: CASSLSFQSGTNLGELFF. The J gene is TRBJ2-2, the V gene TRBV27; D is possibly TRBD1 (6 bases). Germline CDR1 reads MNHEY; CDR2 reads SMNVEV (reference sequence). V gave up 0 bases and J gave up 7 bases, with 21 bases separating them. CDR3 length: 18 amino acids.